These T cell receptor beta chains were read from a single sample in a study of PD-L1 blockade in urothelial cancer. Data came from immunoSEQ multiplex PCR; TCRdb stores just in-frame clones and leaves some out. The sample shows more than 45,000 clones, roughly four fifths of them seen only once. The source material was PBMCs, sampled around atezolizumab (anti-PD-L1) treatment. These receptor sequences come from a man between 45 and 60 years old with urothelial cancer. Both conserved end residues are part of each CDR3.

v_call: TRBV7-3
j_call: TRBJ2-1
cdr3_aa: CASSLPSGSIEQFF

v_call: TRBV25-1
j_call: TRBJ1-4
cdr3_aa: CASQGEYTEKLFF

v_call: TRBV6-5
j_call: TRBJ2-1
cdr3_aa: CASSLAGVGANNEQFF

v_call: TRBV9
j_call: TRBJ1-1
cdr3_aa: CASSTRTEGTEAFF

v_call: TRBV5-1
j_call: TRBJ1-1
cdr3_aa: CASSLGTGGAFF

v_call: TRBV5-4
j_call: TRBJ2-2
cdr3_aa: CASSRTSGGAAGELFF

v_call: TRBV27
j_call: TRBJ2-2
cdr3_aa: CASSTIQGVGTGELFF

v_call: TRBV27
j_call: TRBJ2-5
cdr3_aa: CASSLSPSAGVAETQYF

v_call: TRBV6-6
j_call: TRBJ1-5
cdr3_aa: CASGQGMDQPQHF

v_call: TRBV6-5
j_call: TRBJ1-5
cdr3_aa: CASSPAIRGNQPQHF

v_call: TRBV5-1
j_call: TRBJ2-1
cdr3_aa: CASSSEASGSNPYNEQFF

v_call: TRBV2
j_call: TRBJ1-3
cdr3_aa: CASKRTGPTGNTIYF

v_call: TRBV28
j_call: TRBJ1-2
cdr3_aa: CASSWDTNYGYTF

v_call: TRBV4-1
j_call: TRBJ2-1
cdr3_aa: CASSQDTGLSLTEQFF

v_call: TRBV11-2
j_call: TRBJ2-7
cdr3_aa: CASSLERSVLVREYF

v_call: TRBV14
j_call: TRBJ1-3
cdr3_aa: CASSQGLSGSGGGNTIYF

v_call: TRBV18
j_call: TRBJ2-7
cdr3_aa: CASSPRSPPGLAGPSPYEQYF

v_call: TRBV28
j_call: TRBJ1-1
cdr3_aa: CASSPGGSAEAFF

v_call: TRBV6-1
j_call: TRBJ1-2
cdr3_aa: CASMGTAIYGYTF

v_call: TRBV23-1
j_call: TRBJ2-1
cdr3_aa: CASSRHSPRQFF

v_call: TRBV28
j_call: TRBJ1-5
cdr3_aa: CASTNRGPNQPQHF

v_call: TRBV5-1
j_call: TRBJ1-2
cdr3_aa: CASSLTGGLYGYTF

v_call: TRBV2
j_call: TRBJ2-5
cdr3_aa: CASRRTSGMAQETQYF

v_call: TRBV5-1
j_call: TRBJ1-4
cdr3_aa: CASSSQGLPTEKLFF

v_call: TRBV19
j_call: TRBJ2-1
cdr3_aa: CASSIVGTGGYNEQFF

v_call: TRBV6-1
j_call: TRBJ1-5
cdr3_aa: CASSELGQGQPQHF

v_call: TRBV7-8
j_call: TRBJ2-7
cdr3_aa: CASSERQGGEQYF

v_call: TRBV14
j_call: TRBJ1-1
cdr3_aa: CASSQDTGNTEAFF

v_call: TRBV7-6
j_call: TRBJ2-2
cdr3_aa: CASSDVAGALYTGELFF

v_call: TRBV5-6
j_call: TRBJ2-2
cdr3_aa: CASSLVPTGEAGELFF

v_call: TRBV4-1
j_call: TRBJ1-2
cdr3_aa: CASSQDSGVPRGYTF

v_call: TRBV2
j_call: TRBJ2-1
cdr3_aa: CASMGTRGYNEQFF

v_call: TRBV11-2
j_call: TRBJ2-2
cdr3_aa: CASSQRGLSNTGELFF

v_call: TRBV5-5
j_call: TRBJ2-5
cdr3_aa: CASSPPRDRTPWETQYF

v_call: TRBV7-9
j_call: TRBJ2-3
cdr3_aa: CASSSGYTDTQYF

v_call: TRBV7-2
j_call: TRBJ1-4
cdr3_aa: CASSIGTGEREKLFF

v_call: TRBV28
j_call: TRBJ1-1
cdr3_aa: CASKFMNTEAFF

v_call: TRBV4-1
j_call: TRBJ2-1
cdr3_aa: CASSQAETSGGANEQFF

v_call: TRBV28
j_call: TRBJ1-2
cdr3_aa: CASRSPGQYGYTF

v_call: TRBV18
j_call: TRBJ1-1
cdr3_aa: CASSPIGGPNTEAFF

v_call: TRBV4-2
j_call: TRBJ2-3
cdr3_aa: CASSQEARGSGTDTQYF

v_call: TRBV19
j_call: TRBJ1-2
cdr3_aa: CASVKQGAQGYGYTF

v_call: TRBV2
j_call: TRBJ2-7
cdr3_aa: CASTRGLGLLFSYEQYF

v_call: TRBV2
j_call: TRBJ2-7
cdr3_aa: CASSEEGTGGPSYEQYF

v_call: TRBV16
j_call: TRBJ1-1
cdr3_aa: CASSQGMGSLNTEAFF

v_call: TRBV19
j_call: TRBJ2-2
cdr3_aa: CASSRDTRSTGELFF

v_call: TRBV19
j_call: TRBJ1-5
cdr3_aa: CASSHIGERWRGQPQHF

v_call: TRBV18
j_call: TRBJ2-7
cdr3_aa: CASSPRDGLRDYEQYF

v_call: TRBV11-2
j_call: TRBJ2-1
cdr3_aa: CASTRLAGDEQFF

v_call: TRBV18
j_call: TRBJ2-7
cdr3_aa: CASSPGQVTYEQYF

v_call: TRBV21-1
j_call: TRBJ2-3
cdr3_aa: CASDATGKDTQYF

v_call: TRBV4-2
j_call: TRBJ2-4
cdr3_aa: CASSQEKSLAKNIQYF